The text below deals with one T cell receptor (beta chain). This CDR3 comprises 12 residues. V was pared by 3 bases and J by 7 bases, with 12 bases between. CDR1 is GTSNPN, CDR2 SVGIG, per germline (reference sequence). The sample is drawn from a study of shared clonotypes between healthy human individuals. Repertoires were generated with immunoSEQ multiplex PCR, while TCRdb's copy carries only in-frame clones and drops some. The table includes about half a million clones, about 78% detected once. Sequences were obtained from PBMCs. This chain uses TRBV30 with TRBJ2-5, with D possibly matching TRBD2 (6 bases). The sequence came from a woman aged 40-49 years in good health. Some clones in this sample may be carry-over from other donors' samples. In DNA form, the CDR3 reads TGTGCCTGGAGGGAGGGTGTGGGGACCCAGTACTTC. Translated: CAWREGVGTQYF.